This TCR beta chain was recorded in a study of blood T cell repertoires in COVID-19. Original handling: Quantification of nucleated cells was approximated via reference gene primer amplification. Profiled with immunoSEQ multiplex PCR; TCRdb holds only in-frame clones, not every one. Clonal size and the V and J genes are those of that table, whereas D and trimming came from the DNA. The profile shows under 300,000 clones, about nine tenths of them singletons. CDR1 is SGHAT and CDR2 is FQDESV in the germline V gene (reference sequence). The CDR3 sequence is 15 residues long. Trimming shortened V by 2 bases and J by 0 bases, and 10 bases separated the two germline ends. Study members were between roughly 18 and 100 years old and lived in 24 US regions. Self-reported history from a screening survey and questionnaire set each donor's cohort.

The chain links TRBV11-1 to TRBJ1-1; TRBD1 might be the D (5 bases). This sequence was found in a woman aged 18-29 years who had recovered from COVID-19. The source material was PBMCs or T cells enriched from blood (not recorded which). The CDR3 is CASSLLRGVNTEAFF. The CDR3 nucleotides read TGTGCCAGCAGCTTACTCCGGGGGGTGAACACTGAAGCTTTCTTT.